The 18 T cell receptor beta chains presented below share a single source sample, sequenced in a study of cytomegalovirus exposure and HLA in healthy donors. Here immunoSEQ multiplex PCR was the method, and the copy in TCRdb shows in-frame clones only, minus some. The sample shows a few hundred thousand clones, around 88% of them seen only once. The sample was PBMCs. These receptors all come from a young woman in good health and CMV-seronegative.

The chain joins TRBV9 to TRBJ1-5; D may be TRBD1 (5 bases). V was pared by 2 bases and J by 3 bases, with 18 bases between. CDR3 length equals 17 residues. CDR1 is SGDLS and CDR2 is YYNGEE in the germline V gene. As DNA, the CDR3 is TGTGCCAGCAGCGTCTTGGCAGAGAGACAGAACAATCAGCCCCAGCATTTT. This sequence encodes CASSVLAERQNNQPQHF.

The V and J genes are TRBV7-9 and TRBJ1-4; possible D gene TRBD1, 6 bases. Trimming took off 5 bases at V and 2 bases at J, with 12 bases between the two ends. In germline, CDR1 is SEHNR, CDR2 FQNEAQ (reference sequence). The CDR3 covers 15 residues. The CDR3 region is CASSAQGGTNEKLFF. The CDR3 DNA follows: TGTGCCAGCAGCGCACAGGGTGGGACTAATGAAAAACTGTTTTTT.

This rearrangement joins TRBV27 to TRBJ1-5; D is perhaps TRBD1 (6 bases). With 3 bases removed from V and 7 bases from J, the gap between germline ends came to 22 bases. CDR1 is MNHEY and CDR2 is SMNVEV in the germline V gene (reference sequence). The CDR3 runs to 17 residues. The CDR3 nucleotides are TGTGCCAGCAGTTTCACCGGGACATATCTAGGCGCACAGCCCCAGCATTTT. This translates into CASSFTGTYLGAQPQHF.

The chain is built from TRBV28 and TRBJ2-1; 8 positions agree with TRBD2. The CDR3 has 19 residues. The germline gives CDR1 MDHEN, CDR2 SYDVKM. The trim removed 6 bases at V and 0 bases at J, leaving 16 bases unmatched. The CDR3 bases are TGTGCCAGCAGGGGTAAAGCGGGGGCCACTCCCAGCTCCTACAATGAGCAGTTCTTC. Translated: CASRGKAGATPSSYNEQFF.

The CDR3 reads CASSLGLAGGDEAFF. CDR3 DNA: TGTGCCAGCAGCTTGGGTTTGGCGGGCGGGGATGAAGCTTTCTTT. The chain carries TRBV5-4 and TRBJ1-1, with D unclear. V lost 0 bases and J lost 7, with 16 bases in between. The CDR3 loop spans 15 amino acids. Germline CDR1 reads SGHNT; CDR2 reads YYREEE (reference sequence). Combining the CDR3 with reference TRBV5-4 and TRBJ1-1 gives the whole variable domain ETGVTQSPTHLIKTRGQQVTLRCSSQSGHNTVSWYQQALGQGPQFIFQYYREEENGRGNFPPRFSGLQFPNYSSELNVNALELDDSALYLCASSLGLAGGDEAFFGQGTRLTVV.

CDR3 in DNA: TGTGCCAGCAGTGAAGCGCGACAGGGAACTACTAACTATGGCTACACCTTC. It codes for CASSEARQGTTNYGYTF. The rearrangement links TRBV6-1 to TRBJ1-2, with 7 bases aligning to TRBD1. The CDR3 is 17 amino acids. Trimming removed 0 bases from V and 0 bases from J; junction bases left unmatched: 7. The germline V gene encodes CDR1 MNHNS and CDR2 SASEGT.

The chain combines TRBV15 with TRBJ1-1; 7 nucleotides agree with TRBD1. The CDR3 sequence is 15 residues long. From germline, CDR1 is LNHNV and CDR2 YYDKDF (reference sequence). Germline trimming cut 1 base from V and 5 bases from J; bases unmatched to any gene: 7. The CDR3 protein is CATSRGTGAGTEAFF. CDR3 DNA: TGTGCCACCAGCAGAGGTACAGGGGCGGGGACTGAAGCTTTCTTT.

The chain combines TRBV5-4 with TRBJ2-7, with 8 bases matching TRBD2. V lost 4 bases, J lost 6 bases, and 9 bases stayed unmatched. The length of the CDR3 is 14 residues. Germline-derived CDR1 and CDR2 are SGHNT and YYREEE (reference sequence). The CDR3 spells CASSPGAGAVEQYF. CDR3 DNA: TGTGCCAGCAGCCCGGGAGCGGGAGCAGTCGAGCAGTACTTC. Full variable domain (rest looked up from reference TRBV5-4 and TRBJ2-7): ETGVTQSPTHLIKTRGQQVTLRCSSQSGHNTVSWYQQALGQGPQFIFQYYREEENGRGNFPPRFSGLQFPNYSSELNVNALELDDSALYLCASSPGAGAVEQYFGPGTRLTVT.

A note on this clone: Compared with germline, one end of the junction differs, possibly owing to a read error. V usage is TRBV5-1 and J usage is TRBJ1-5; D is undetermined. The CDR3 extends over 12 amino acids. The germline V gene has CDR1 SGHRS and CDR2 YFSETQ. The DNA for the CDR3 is TGTGCCAGCAGCTTTCACAATCAGCCCCAGCATTTT. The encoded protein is CASSFHNQPQHF.

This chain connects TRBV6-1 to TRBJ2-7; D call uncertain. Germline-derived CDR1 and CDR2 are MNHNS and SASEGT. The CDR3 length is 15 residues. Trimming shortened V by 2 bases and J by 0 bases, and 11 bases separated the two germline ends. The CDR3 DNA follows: TGTGCCAGCAGTGAAACGCCAGGTAACTCCTACGAGCAGTACTTC. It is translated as CASSETPGNSYEQYF.

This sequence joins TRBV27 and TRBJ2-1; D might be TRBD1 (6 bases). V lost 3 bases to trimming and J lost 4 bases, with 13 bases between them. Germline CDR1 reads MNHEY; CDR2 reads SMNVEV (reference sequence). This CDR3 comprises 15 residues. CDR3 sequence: CASSFSSTGYNEQFF. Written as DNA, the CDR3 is TGTGCCAGCAGTTTCTCCTCGACAGGTTACAATGAGCAGTTCTTC.

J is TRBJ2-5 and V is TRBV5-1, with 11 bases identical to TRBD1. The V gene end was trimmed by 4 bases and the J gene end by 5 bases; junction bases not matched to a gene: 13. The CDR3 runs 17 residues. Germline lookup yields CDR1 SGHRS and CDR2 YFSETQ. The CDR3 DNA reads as TGCGCCAGCAGCATCGGACCCCGGGACAGGGGGAGCGAGACCCAGTACTTC. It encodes CASSIGPRDRGSETQYF.

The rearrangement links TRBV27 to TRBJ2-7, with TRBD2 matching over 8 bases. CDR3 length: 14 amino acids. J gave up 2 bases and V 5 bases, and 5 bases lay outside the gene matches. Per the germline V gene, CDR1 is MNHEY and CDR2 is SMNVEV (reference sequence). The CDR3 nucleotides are TGTGCCAGCAGTGATAGCGGGAACGCCTACGAGCAGTACTTC. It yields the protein CASSDSGNAYEQYF.

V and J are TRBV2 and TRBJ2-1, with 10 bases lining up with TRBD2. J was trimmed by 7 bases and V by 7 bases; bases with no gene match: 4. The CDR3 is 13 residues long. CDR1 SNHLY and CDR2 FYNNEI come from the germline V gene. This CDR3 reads CASTGAGGNEQFF. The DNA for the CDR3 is TGTGCCAGCACAGGAGCGGGAGGGAATGAGCAGTTCTTC.

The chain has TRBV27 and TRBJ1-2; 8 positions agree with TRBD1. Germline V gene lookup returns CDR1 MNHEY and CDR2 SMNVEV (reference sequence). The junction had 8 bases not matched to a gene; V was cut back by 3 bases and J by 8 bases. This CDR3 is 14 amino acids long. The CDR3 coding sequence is TGTGCCAGCAGTTTCGTACCAGGGGGCGGAGGCTACACCTTC. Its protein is CASSFVPGGGGYTF.

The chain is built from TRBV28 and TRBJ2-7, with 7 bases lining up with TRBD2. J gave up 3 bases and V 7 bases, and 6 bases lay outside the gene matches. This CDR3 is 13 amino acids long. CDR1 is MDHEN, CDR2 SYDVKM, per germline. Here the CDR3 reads CASNGGGRYEQYF. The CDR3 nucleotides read TGTGCCAGCAATGGGGGGGGTCGCTACGAGCAGTACTTC.

CDR3 nucleotide sequence: TGTGCCAGCAGTTTAAGACAGGGGGGCAATCAGCCCCAGCATTTT. It yields the protein CASSLRQGGNQPQHF. This chain uses TRBV28 with TRBJ1-5; 9 bases are a match to TRBD1. After removal of 2 bases from V and 2 bases from J, the junction contained 1 base not matched to a gene. The germline gives CDR1 MDHEN, CDR2 SYDVKM. The CDR3 has 15 residues. Combining the CDR3 with reference TRBV28 and TRBJ1-5 gives the whole variable domain DVKVTQSSRYLVKRTGEKVFLECVQDMDHENMFWYRQDPGLGLRLIYFSYDVKMKEKGDIPEGYSVSREKKERFSLILESASTNQTSMYLCASSLRQGGNQPQHFGDGTRLSIL.

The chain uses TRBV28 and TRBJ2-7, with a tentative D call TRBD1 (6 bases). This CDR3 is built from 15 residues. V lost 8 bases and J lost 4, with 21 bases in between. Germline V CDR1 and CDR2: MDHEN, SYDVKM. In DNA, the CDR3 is TGTGCCAGCGCCTCCTTGGAGCAGGGGAAGTACGAGCAGTACTTC. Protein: CASASLEQGKYEQYF.